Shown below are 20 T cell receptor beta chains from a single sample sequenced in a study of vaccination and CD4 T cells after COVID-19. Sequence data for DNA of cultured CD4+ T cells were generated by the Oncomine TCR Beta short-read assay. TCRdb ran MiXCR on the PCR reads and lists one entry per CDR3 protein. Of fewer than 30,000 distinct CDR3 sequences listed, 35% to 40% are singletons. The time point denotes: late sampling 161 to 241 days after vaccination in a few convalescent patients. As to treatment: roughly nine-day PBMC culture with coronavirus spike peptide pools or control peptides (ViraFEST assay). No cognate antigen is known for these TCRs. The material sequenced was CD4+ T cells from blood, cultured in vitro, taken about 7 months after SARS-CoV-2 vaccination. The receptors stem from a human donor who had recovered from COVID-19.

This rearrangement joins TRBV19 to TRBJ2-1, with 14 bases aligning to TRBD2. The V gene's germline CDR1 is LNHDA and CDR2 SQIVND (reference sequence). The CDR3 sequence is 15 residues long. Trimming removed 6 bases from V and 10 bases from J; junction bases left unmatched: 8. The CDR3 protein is CASRFRTSGRTEQFF. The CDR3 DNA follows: TGTGCCAGTAGGTTTCGGACTAGCGGGAGGACCGAGCAGTTCTTC.

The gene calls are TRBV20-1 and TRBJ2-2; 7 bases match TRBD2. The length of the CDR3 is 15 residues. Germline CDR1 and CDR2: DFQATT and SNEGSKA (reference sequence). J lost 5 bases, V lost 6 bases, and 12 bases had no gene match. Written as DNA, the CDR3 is TGCAGTGCCCCTAGTGGCGGGAGTTGGACCGGGGAGCTGTTTTTT. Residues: CSAPSGGSWTGELFF.

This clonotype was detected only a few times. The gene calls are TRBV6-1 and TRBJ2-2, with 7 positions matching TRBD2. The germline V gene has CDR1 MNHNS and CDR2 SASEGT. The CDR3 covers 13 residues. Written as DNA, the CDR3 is TGTGTGACAGCGGGGCCTAACACCGGGGAGCTGTTTTTT. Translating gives CVTAGPNTGELFF.

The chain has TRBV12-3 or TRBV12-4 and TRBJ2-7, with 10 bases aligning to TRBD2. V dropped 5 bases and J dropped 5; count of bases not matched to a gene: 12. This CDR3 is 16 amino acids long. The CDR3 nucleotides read TGTGCCAGCAGTCCAGTAGCGGGAGGCCCAAGGCACGAGCAGTACTTC. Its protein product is CASSPVAGGPRHEQYF.

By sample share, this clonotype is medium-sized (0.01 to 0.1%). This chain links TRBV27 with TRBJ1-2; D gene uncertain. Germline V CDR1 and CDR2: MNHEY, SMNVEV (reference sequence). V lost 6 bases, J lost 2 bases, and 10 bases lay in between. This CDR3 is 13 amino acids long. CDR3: CASRGKANYGYTF. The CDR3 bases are TGTGCCAGCAGGGGCAAGGCCAACTATGGCTACACCTTC.

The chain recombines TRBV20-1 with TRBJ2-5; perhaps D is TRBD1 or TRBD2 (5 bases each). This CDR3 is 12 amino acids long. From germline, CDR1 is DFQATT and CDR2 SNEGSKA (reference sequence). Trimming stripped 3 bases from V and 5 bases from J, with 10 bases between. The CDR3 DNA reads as TGCAGTGCTAGGACTAAGGGGGAGACCCAGTACTTC. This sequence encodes CSARTKGETQYF.

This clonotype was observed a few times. The DNA for the CDR3 is TGTGCCAGCAGCCCAGGGCCGTACGAGCAGTACTTC. Amino acid sequence: CASSPGPYEQYF. The rearrangement links TRBV6-2 or TRBV6-3 to TRBJ2-7; D is perhaps TRBD1 (5 bases). Germline values: CDR1 MNHEY, CDR2 SVGEGT. The CDR3 sequence is 12 residues long. V gave up 6 bases and J gave up 4 bases, with 10 bases separating them.

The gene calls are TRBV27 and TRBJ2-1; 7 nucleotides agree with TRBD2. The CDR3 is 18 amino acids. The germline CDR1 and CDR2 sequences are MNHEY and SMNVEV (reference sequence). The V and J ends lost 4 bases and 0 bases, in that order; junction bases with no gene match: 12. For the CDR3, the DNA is TGTGCCAGCAGTTCTCTGGGCTCACAGCGGGGCTCCTACAATGAGCAGTTCTTC. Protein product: CASSSLGSQRGSYNEQFF.

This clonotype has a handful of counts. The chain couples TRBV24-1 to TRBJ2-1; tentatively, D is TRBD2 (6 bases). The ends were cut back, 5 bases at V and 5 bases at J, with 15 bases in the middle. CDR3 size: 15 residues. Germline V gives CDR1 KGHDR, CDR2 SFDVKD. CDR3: CATSGAGLEDNEQFF. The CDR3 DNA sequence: TGTGCCACCAGTGGGGCGGGGTTGGAAGACAATGAGCAGTTCTTC.

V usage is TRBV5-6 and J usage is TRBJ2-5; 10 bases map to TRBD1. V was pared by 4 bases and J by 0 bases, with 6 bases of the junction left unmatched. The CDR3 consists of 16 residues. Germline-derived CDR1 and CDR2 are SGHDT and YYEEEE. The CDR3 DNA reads TGTGCCAGCAGCGAACCGGGACAGGGGTACCAAGAGACCCAGTACTTC. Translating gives CASSEPGQGYQETQYF.

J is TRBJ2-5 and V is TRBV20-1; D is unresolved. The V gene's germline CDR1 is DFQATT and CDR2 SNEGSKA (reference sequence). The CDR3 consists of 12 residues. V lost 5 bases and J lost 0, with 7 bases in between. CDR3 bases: TGCAGTGCTCTGCGGTACCAAGAGACCCAGTACTTC. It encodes CSALRYQETQYF.

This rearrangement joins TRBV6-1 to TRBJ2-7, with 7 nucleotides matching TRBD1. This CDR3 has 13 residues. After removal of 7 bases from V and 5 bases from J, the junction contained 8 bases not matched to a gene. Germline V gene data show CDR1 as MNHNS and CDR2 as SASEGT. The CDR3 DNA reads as TGTGCCAGCACTAGACAGGGTAGCAACGAGCAGTACTTC. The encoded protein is CASTRQGSNEQYF.

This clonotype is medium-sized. In DNA form, the CDR3 reads TGCAGTGCTATTAGCGGGACCTACAATGAGCAGTTCTTC. Translation gives CSAISGTYNEQFF. The chain is built from TRBV20-1 and TRBJ2-1; the match to TRBD2 covers 8 bases. The CDR3 totals 13 residues. The germline V gene has CDR1 DFQATT and CDR2 SNEGSKA (reference sequence). J was trimmed by 2 bases and V by 4 bases; bases with no gene match: 1.

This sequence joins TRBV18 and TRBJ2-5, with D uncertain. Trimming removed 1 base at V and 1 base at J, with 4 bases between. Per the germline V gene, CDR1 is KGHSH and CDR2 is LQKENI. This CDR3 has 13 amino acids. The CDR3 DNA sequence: TGTGCCAGCTCACCACGTGTCCAAGAGACCCAGTACTTC. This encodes CASSPRVQETQYF. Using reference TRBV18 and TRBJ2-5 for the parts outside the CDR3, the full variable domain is NAGVMQNPRHLVRRRGQEARLRCSPMKGHSHVYWYRQLPEEGLKFMVYLQKENIIDESGMPKERFSAEFPKEGPSILRIQQVVRGDSAAYFCASSPRVQETQYFGPGTRLLVL.

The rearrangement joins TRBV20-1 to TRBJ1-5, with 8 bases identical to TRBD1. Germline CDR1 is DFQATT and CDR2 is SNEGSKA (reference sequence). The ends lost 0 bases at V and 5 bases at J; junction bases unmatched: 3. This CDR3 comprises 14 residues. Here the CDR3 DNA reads TGCAGTGCTAGAGAGGGACAGGATCATCAGCCCCAGCATTTT. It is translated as CSAREGQDHQPQHF.

DNA of the CDR3: TGCAGTGCTATACTACCTACTATCGCAGATACGCAGTATTTT. Its translation: CSAILPTIADTQYF. This chain joins TRBV20-1 and TRBJ2-3; D is uncertain. The CDR3 covers 14 residues. Germline V gene data show CDR1 as DFQATT and CDR2 as SNEGSKA (reference sequence). Trimming shortened V by 4 bases and J by 4 bases, and 15 bases separated the two germline ends.

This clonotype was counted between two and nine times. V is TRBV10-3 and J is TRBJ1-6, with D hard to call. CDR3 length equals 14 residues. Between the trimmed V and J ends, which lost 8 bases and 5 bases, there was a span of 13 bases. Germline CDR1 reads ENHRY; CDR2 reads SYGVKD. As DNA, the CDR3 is TGTGCCATCTCCGGAGACACCGATAATTCACCCCTCCACTTT. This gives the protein CAISGDTDNSPLHF.

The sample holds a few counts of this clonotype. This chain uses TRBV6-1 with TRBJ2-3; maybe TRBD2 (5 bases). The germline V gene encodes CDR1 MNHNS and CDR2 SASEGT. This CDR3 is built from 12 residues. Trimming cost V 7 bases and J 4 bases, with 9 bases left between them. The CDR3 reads CASTPRADTQYF. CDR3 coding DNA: TGTGCCAGCACCCCGAGGGCAGATACGCAGTATTTT.

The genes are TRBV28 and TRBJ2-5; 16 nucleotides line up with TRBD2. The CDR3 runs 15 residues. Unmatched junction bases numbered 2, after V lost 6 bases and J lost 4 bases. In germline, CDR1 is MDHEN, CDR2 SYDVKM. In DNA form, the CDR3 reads TGTGCCAGCAGGGGGACTAGCGGGAGGGGAGAGACCCAGTACTTC. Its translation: CASRGTSGRGETQYF.

The CDR3 DNA reads TGTGCCAGCAGAAATGACGGTCCCTACGAGCAGTACTTC. It codes for CASRNDGPYEQYF. This chain uses TRBV28 with TRBJ2-7; no clear D. The CDR3 consists of 13 residues. V lost 6 bases, J lost 2 bases, and 11 bases lay in between. Per the germline V gene, CDR1 is MDHEN and CDR2 is SYDVKM.